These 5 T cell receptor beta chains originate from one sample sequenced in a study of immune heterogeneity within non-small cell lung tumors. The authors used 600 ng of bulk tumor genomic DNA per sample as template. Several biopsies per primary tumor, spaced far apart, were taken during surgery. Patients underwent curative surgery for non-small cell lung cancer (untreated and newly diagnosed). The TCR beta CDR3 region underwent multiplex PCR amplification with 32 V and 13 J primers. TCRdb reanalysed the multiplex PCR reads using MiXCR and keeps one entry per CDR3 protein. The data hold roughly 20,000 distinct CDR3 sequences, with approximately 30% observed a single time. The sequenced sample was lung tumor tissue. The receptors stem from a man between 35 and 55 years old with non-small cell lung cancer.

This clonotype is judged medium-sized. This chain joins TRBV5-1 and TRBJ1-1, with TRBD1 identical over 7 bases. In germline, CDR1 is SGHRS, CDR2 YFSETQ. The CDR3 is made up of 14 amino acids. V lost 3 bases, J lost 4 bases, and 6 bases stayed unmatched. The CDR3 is CASSSRQGSTEAFF. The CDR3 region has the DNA TGCGCCAGCAGCTCGAGACAGGGTAGCACTGAAGCTTTCTTT.

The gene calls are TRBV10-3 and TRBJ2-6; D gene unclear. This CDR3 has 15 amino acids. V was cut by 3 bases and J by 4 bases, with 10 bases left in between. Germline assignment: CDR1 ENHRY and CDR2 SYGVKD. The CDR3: CAISEEASGANVLTF. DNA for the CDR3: TGTGCCATCAGTGAAGAGGCCTCGGGGGCCAACGTCCTGACTTTC.

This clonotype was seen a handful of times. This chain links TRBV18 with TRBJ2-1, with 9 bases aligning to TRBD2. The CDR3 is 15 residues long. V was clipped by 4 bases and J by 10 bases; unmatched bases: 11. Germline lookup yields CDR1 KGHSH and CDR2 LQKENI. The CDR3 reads CASSLPAGGSGEQFF. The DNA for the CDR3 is TGTGCCAGCTCACTCCCAGCGGGAGGTTCGGGCGAGCAGTTCTTC.

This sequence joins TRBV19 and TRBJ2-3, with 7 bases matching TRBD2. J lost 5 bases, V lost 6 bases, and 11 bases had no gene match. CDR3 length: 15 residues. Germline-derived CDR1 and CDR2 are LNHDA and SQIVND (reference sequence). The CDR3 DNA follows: TGTGCCAGTAGCCTTCTAGCGGAAGGGAAAGATACGCAGTATTTT. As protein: CASSLLAEGKDTQYF.

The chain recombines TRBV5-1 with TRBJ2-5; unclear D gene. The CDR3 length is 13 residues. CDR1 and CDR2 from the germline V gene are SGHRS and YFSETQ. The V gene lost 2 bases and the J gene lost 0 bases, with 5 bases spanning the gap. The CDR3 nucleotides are TGCGCCAGCAGCTTAGTAGACCAAGAGACCCAGTACTTC. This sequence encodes CASSLVDQETQYF.